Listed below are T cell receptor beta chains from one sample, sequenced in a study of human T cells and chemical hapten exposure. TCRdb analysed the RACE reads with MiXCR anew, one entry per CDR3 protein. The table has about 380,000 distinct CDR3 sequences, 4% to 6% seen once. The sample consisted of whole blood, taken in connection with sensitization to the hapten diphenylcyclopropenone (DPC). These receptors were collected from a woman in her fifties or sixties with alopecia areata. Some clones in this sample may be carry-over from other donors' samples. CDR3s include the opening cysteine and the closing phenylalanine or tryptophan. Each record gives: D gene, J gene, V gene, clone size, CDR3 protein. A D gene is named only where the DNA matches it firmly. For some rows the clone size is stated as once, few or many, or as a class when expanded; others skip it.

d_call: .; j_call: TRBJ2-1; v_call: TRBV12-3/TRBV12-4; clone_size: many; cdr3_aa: CASSWGFYNEQFF
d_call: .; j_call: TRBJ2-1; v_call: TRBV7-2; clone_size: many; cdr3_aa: CASSQGLNFYNEQFF
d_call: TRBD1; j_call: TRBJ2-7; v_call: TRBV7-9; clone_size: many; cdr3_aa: CASSPGTGTYEQYF
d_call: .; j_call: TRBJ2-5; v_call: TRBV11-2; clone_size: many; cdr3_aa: CASSPSRAQETQYF
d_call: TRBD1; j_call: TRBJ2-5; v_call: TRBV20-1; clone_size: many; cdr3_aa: CSASQQGRGETQYF
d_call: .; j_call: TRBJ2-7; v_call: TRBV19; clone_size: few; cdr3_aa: CASSIDSNSYEQYF
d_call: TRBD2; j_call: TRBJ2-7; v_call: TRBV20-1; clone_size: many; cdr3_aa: CSAFSGTSGSEQYF
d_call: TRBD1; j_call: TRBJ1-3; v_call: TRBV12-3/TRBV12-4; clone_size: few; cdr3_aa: CASIDTGGGLRGNTIYF
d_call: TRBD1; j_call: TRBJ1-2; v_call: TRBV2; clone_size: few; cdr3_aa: CASSPGQGARGYTF
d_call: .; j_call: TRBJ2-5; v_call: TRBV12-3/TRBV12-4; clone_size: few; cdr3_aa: CASSFRGKTQYF
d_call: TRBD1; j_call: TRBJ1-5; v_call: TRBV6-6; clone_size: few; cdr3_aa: CASSSRDRGKGNQPQHF
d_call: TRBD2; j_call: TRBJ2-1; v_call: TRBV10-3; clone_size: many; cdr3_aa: CAISVTSSGYNEQFF
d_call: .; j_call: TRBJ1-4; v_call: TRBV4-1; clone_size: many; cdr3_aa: CASSQEPGRAIELFF
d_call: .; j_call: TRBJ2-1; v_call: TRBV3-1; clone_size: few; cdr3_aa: CASSRPGGSSYNEQFF
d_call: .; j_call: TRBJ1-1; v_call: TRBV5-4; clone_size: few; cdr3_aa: CASSRDFSLGEAFF
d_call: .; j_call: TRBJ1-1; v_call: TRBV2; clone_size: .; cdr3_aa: CASAGLNTEAFF
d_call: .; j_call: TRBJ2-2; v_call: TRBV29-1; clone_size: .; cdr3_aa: CSVVGTAGELFF
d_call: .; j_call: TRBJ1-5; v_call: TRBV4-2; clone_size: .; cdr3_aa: CADAGGASNQPQHF
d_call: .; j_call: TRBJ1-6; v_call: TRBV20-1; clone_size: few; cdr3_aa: CSATRQASSYNSPLHF
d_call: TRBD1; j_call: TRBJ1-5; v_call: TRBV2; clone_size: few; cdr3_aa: CASTGTGGRINQPQHF
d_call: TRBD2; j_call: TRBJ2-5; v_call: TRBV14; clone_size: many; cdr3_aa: CASSPGLAEPQETQYF
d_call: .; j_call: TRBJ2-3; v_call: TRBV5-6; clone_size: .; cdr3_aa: CASSERQAYSTDTQYF
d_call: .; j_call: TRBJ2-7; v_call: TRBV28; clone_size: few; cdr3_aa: CASSGDIKEQYF
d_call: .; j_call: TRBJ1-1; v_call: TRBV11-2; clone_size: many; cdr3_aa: CASSLGSSHTEAFF
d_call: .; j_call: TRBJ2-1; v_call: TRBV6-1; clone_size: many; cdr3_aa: CASSVTPGLRYNEQFF
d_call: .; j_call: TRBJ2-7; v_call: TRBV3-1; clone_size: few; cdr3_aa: CASSQTDEQYF
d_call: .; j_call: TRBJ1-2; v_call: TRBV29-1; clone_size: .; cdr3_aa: CSVEDEGFNYGYTF
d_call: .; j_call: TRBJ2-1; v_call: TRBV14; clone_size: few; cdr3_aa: CASSQGRYNEQFF
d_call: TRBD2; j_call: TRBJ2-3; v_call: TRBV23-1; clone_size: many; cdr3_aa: CASPQRETSTDTQYF
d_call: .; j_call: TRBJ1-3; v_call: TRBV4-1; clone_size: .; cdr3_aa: CASSQVSALDTIYF
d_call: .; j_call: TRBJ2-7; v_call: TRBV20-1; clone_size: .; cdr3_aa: CSARDKQSHNYEQYF
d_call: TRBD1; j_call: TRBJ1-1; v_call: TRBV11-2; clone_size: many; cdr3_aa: CASSPRTGVRGTEAFF
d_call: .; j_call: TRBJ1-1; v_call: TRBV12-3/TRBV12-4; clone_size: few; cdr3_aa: CASSLSRPTEAFF
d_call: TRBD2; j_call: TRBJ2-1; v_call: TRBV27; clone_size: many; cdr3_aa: CASSSGTSGDNEQFF
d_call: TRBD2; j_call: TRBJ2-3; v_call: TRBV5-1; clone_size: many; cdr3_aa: CASSLSTSGGASTDTQYF
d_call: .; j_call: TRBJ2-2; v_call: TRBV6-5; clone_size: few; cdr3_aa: CASSYGIGETGELFF
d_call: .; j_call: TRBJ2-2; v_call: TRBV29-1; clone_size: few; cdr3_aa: CSVVSRVTGELFF
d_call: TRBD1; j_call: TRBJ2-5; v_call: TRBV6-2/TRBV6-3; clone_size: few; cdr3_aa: CASSYSPRDSKETQYF
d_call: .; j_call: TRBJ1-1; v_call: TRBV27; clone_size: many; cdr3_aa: CASSPRGTLAEAFF
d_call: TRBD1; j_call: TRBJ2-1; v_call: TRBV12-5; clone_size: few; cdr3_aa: CASGLPPGQGRNEQFF
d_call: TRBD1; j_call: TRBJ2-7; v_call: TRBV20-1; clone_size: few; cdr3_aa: CSARTGGLYEQYF
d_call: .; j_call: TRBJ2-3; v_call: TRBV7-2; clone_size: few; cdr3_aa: CASSSWGGSDTQYF
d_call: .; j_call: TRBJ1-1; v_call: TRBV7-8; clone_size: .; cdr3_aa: CASSLIGWTEAFF
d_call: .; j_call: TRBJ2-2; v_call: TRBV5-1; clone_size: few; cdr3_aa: CASIGQINTGELFF
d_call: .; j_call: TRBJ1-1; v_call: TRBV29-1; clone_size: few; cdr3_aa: CSVAAGTSNTEAFF
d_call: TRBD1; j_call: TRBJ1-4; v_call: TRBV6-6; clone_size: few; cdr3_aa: CASSRGQEGKLFF
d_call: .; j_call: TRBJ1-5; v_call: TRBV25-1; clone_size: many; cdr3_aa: CASSTGSQPQHF
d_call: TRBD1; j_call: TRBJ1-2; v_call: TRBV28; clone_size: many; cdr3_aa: CASSSPDRSIVTF